The 32 T cell receptor beta chains below come from one sample, sequenced in a study of blood T cell repertoires in COVID-19 (dated by TCRdb to 2018 to 2021). Library creation used the immunoSEQ multiplex PCR assay. Here the immuneACCESS table is served through TCRdb, limited to in-frame sequences with V and J called. Missing clones are a known gap in these copies; in checked studies unresolved V genes cover under half, and the rest lacks a known reason. In this sample the table shows 150,000 to 200,000 clones, around 88% of which occur a single time. Clones ranked in the top ten supply less than 5.5% of the sample. Sequenced sample: peripheral blood. These receptors were collected from a human donor in a cohort sampled during active COVID-19.

The V call is TRBV29-1, the J call TRBJ2-2, with D possibly matching TRBD1 (8 bases). V gave up 1 base and J gave up 4 bases, with 19 bases separating them. CDR3 size: 17 residues. Germline-derived CDR1 and CDR2 are SQVTM and ANQGSEA. In nucleotides, the CDR3 is TGCAGCGTTGAAGGACGCACAGGGGGGGTTCGCACCGGGGAGCTGTTTTTT. Translated: CSVEGRTGGVRTGELFF.

As concerns this clone: Different DNA sequences within this sample yield the same CDR3. The J gene is TRBJ1-5, the V gene TRBV19; D may be TRBD1 (6 bases). The CDR3 runs to 14 residues. Trimming removed 6 bases at V and 2 bases at J, with 11 bases between. Germline V gene sequence: CDR1 LNHDA, CDR2 SQIVND (reference sequence). This CDR3 is CASRLGAGNQPQHF. The CDR3 DNA is TGTGCCAGTAGACTGGGGGCAGGCAATCAGCCCCAGCATTTT.

This rearrangement joins TRBV5-1 to TRBJ2-5; 10 bases map to TRBD2. Germline values: CDR1 SGHRS, CDR2 YFSETQ. Unmatched junction bases numbered 20, after V lost 4 bases and J lost 2 bases. The CDR3 has 20 residues. In DNA, the CDR3 is TGCGCCAGCAGCCCCCCACGGGGGAGCGGGGGGGCGCTCACTCAAGAGACCCAGTACTTC. It encodes CASSPPRGSGGALTQETQYF.

The J gene is TRBJ2-1, the V gene TRBV5-1; TRBD2 agrees at 9 bases. The CDR3 runs 16 residues. V lost 4 bases, J lost 8 bases, and 13 bases stayed unmatched. Looked up from germline, CDR1 is SGHRS and CDR2 is YFSETQ. DNA of the CDR3: TGCGCCAGCAGCCAACCGGGACTAGCTAGTAAAGATGAGCAGTTCTTC. Translating gives CASSQPGLASKDEQFF. Full variable domain (missing parts from reference TRBV5-1 and TRBJ2-1): KAGVTQTPRYLIKTRGQQVTLSCSPISGHRSVSWYQQTPGQGLQFLFEYFSETQRNKGNFPGRFSGRQFSNSRSEMNVSTLELGDSALYLCASSQPGLASKDEQFFGPGTRLTVL.

The chain combines TRBV19 with TRBJ2-6; D is unresolved. This CDR3 spans 13 amino acids. Trimming removed 8 bases from V and 3 bases from J, with 8 bases in between. Germline V gene data show CDR1 as LNHDA and CDR2 as SQIVND (reference sequence). The CDR3 coding sequence is TGTGCCAGTGGCGAGCGTGGGGCCAACGTCCTGACTTTC. Translated, it gives CASGERGANVLTF.

The chain uses TRBV7-2 and TRBJ1-2; tentative D call: TRBD1 (6 bases). V gave up 5 bases and J gave up 2 bases, with 12 bases separating them. CDR1 and CDR2 (germline): SGHTA, FQGNSA. The CDR3 sequence is 14 residues long. CDR3 protein: CASSPWTANYGYTF. The CDR3 nucleotides read TGTGCCAGCAGCCCTTGGACAGCCAACTATGGCTACACCTTC.

V usage is TRBV24-1 and J usage is TRBJ1-5; possible D gene TRBD1, 5 bases. The CDR3 consists of 12 residues. Germline CDR1 KGHDR, CDR2 SFDVKD. Trimming pared 4 bases from V and 11 bases from J, leaving 11 bases between. CDR3 in DNA: TGTGCCACCAGTGACCCGTGGGGGGCCCAGCATTTT. As protein: CATSDPWGAQHF.

With regard to this clone: Additional DNA sequences in this sample encode the identical CDR3. The chain uses TRBV5-1 and TRBJ2-5; TRBD2 aligns across 12 bases. Germline CDR1 SGHRS, CDR2 YFSETQ. There are 16 residues in the CDR3. The junction had 5 bases not matched to a gene; V was cut back by 4 bases and J by 1 base. CDR3 region: CASSGGLAGPQETQYF. The DNA of the CDR3 is TGCGCCAGCAGCGGAGGACTAGCGGGACCCCAAGAGACCCAGTACTTC.

On this clone: This same CDR3 is encoded by further DNA sequences in the sample. The rearrangement links TRBV7-9 to TRBJ2-1; D unresolved. The CDR3 is 13 amino acids. Germline V gene sequence: CDR1 SEHNR, CDR2 FQNEAQ (reference sequence). The V end lost 5 bases, the J end lost 4 bases, and 9 bases lay between the germline ends. CDR3 region: CASSPGSYNEQFF. The CDR3 DNA sequence: TGTGCCAGCAGCCCCGGGTCATACAATGAGCAGTTCTTC.

In its sample, this clone was seen a few times. V is TRBV19 and J is TRBJ1-5; weak D call: TRBD1 (6 bases). Trimming pared 5 bases from V and 7 bases from J, leaving 15 bases between. Germline CDR1 and CDR2: LNHDA and SQIVND (reference sequence). The length of the CDR3 is 14 residues. In DNA, the CDR3 is TGTGCCAGTAGTGCGACACAGGGTCACCAGCCCCAGCATTTT. It translates to CASSATQGHQPQHF.

V and J are TRBV28 and TRBJ1-6; D not certain. CDR1 and CDR2 (germline): MDHEN, SYDVKM. CDR3 length equals 13 residues. Trimming took off 3 bases at V and 10 bases at J, with 10 bases between the two ends. The chain's CDR3 is CASSLGGGSPLHF. In DNA form, the CDR3 reads TGTGCCAGCAGTTTGGGAGGTGGGTCACCCCTCCACTTT.

This clone was counted a single time. Additional DNA sequences in this sample encode the identical CDR3. The rearrangement joins TRBV27 to TRBJ2-7, with D possibly matching TRBD2 (5 bases). The CDR3 consists of 13 residues. CDR1 is MNHEY and CDR2 is SMNVEV in the germline V gene (reference sequence). V was trimmed by 2 bases and J by 4 bases, leaving 9 bases between them. The CDR3, as DNA: TGTGCCAGCAGTTTAGCGGGTCGGTACGAGCAGTACTTC. Protein product: CASSLAGRYEQYF.

The chain links TRBV6-1 to TRBJ1-5; 8 nucleotides agree with TRBD1. The ends lost 2 bases at V and 2 bases at J; junction bases unmatched: 5. The CDR3 runs to 16 residues. Germline V gene sequence: CDR1 MNHNS, CDR2 SASEGT. The CDR3: CASSEQGAQGNQPQHF. In nucleotides, the CDR3 is TGTGCCAGCAGTGAACAGGGGGCTCAGGGCAATCAGCCCCAGCATTTT.

The V and J genes are TRBV28 and TRBJ2-1; 10 bases align to TRBD2. The CDR3 has 17 residues. Per the germline V gene, CDR1 is MDHEN and CDR2 is SYDVKM. V shed 2 bases and J 3 bases; nucleotides not matched to a gene: 7. The CDR3 spells CASSLSELAGSYNEQFF. The CDR3 nucleotides read TGTGCCAGCAGTTTAAGTGAACTAGCGGGAAGCTACAATGAGCAGTTCTTC.

This clone came up once. The chain has TRBV27 and TRBJ2-7, with 9 bases lining up with TRBD2. V lost 5 bases, J lost 6 bases, and 11 bases stayed unmatched. Germline loops: CDR1 MNHEY, CDR2 SMNVEV (reference sequence). The CDR3 length is 15 residues. The CDR3 region has the DNA TGTGCCAGCAGTCTCCTTAGCGGGAGAGTCGGCGAGCAGTACTTC. The encoded protein is CASSLLSGRVGEQYF.

The chain is built from TRBV11-2 and TRBJ2-7; 7 bases are shared with TRBD2. V shed 3 bases and J 7 bases; nucleotides not matched to a gene: 3. CDR3 length: 12 residues. Germline loops: CDR1 SGHAT, CDR2 FQNNGV. CDR3 region: CASSFPAGEQYF. In DNA form, the CDR3 reads TGTGCCAGCAGCTTCCCAGCGGGGGAGCAGTACTTC. The full variable domain, with the rest looked up from reference TRBV11-2 and TRBJ2-7, is EAGVAQSPRYKIIEKRQSVAFWCNPISGHATLYWYQQILGQGPKLLIQFQNNGVVDDSQLPKDRFSAERLKGVDSTLKIQPAKLEDSAVYLCASSFPAGEQYFGPGTRLTVT.

The rearrangement joins TRBV14 to TRBJ2-1; D call uncertain. Trimming stripped 0 bases from V and 4 bases from J, with 10 bases between. This CDR3 has 15 amino acids. Germline CDR1 and CDR2: SGHDN and FVKESK. The CDR3 nucleotides read TGTGCCAGCAGCCAAGATCCGATCCGGTACAATGAGCAGTTCTTC. It yields the protein CASSQDPIRYNEQFF.

The J gene is TRBJ2-7, the V gene TRBV30; TRBD2 agrees at 7 bases. With V trimmed by 1 base and J by 2 bases, 11 bases remained unmatched. The CDR3 runs 16 residues. Germline-derived CDR1 and CDR2 are GTSNPN and SVGIG (reference sequence). In DNA, the CDR3 is TGTGCCTGGAGTGGGGGGGGTAAACAATCCCCCTACGAGCAGTACTTC. Residues: CAWSGGGKQSPYEQYF.

The genes are TRBV19 and TRBJ2-1; D gene ambiguous. The CDR3 consists of 15 residues. The germline V and J ends were trimmed by 3 bases and 3 bases, with 12 bases remaining between them. CDR1 is LNHDA and CDR2 is SQIVND in the germline V gene (reference sequence). For the CDR3, the DNA is TGTGCCAGTAGTATGACACCGGATTTCTACAATGAGCAGTTCTTC. This gives the protein CASSMTPDFYNEQFF.

The chain carries TRBV6-5 and TRBJ1-2; TRBD1 aligns across 8 bases. The CDR3 extends over 12 amino acids. V shed 7 bases, J shed 8 bases, and the junction held 6 bases outside the gene matches. Germline CDR1 MNHEY, CDR2 SVGAGI. The CDR3 spells CASNGRGHGYTF. The CDR3 coding sequence is TGTGCCAGCAACGGCAGGGGGCACGGCTACACCTTC.

This chain connects TRBV28 to TRBJ2-2, with TRBD1 matching 10 bases. Germline V gene lookup returns CDR1 MDHEN and CDR2 SYDVKM. The V and J ends lost 5 bases and 5 bases, in that order; junction bases with no gene match: 8. This CDR3 is 16 amino acids long. This CDR3 is CASSPSGTGETGELFF. DNA of the CDR3: TGTGCCAGCAGTCCCTCCGGGACAGGGGAAACCGGGGAGCTGTTTTTT.

This chain connects TRBV25-1 to TRBJ1-2; 8 positions agree with TRBD1. The CDR3 runs to 14 residues. V shed 8 bases and J 7 bases; nucleotides not matched to a gene: 12. CDR1 is MGHDK, CDR2 SYGVNS, per germline. CDR3 nucleotide sequence: TGTGCCAGCGTCAGCGACAGGGGAGGCTTTGGCTACACCTTC. It codes for CASVSDRGGFGYTF.

V usage is TRBV10-1 and J usage is TRBJ2-7, with 9 bases identical to TRBD2. This CDR3 contains 16 residues. V dropped 6 bases and J dropped 3; count of bases not matched to a gene: 12. CDR1 and CDR2 (germline): WNHNN, SYGVQD (reference sequence). The DNA of the CDR3 is TGCGCCAGCAGCGAATTAAGGACTAGCGCAATCTACGAGCAGTACTTC. Encoded protein: CASSELRTSAIYEQYF.

V usage is TRBV6-5 and J usage is TRBJ1-1, with 7 bases fitting TRBD1. The CDR3 covers 16 residues. Germline V gives CDR1 MNHEY, CDR2 SVGAGI. V shed 2 bases and J 5 bases; nucleotides not matched to a gene: 11. CDR3 region: CASSYPDRDWNTEAFF. The CDR3 region has the DNA TGTGCCAGCAGTTACCCAGACAGGGATTGGAATACTGAAGCTTTCTTT.

The chain carries TRBV9 and TRBJ1-2; 9 nucleotides align to TRBD1. The CDR3 sequence is 14 residues long. Germline CDR1 is SGDLS and CDR2 is YYNGEE. After removal of 3 bases from V and 8 bases from J, the junction contained 8 bases not matched to a gene. The DNA for the CDR3 is TGTGCCAGCAGCGAGGGGGACAGGGTGAGGGGCTACACCTTC. The encoded protein is CASSEGDRVRGYTF. The full variable domain, completed using reference TRBV9 and TRBJ1-2, is DSGVTQTPKHLITATGQRVTLRCSPRSGDLSVYWYQQSLDQGLQFLIQYYNGEERAKGNILERFSAQQFPDLHSELNLSSLELGDSALYFCASSEGDRVRGYTFGSGTRLTVV.

The gene calls are TRBV28 and TRBJ1-2; 10 bases match TRBD1. The CDR3 loop spans 15 amino acids. Looked up from germline, CDR1 is MDHEN and CDR2 is SYDVKM. J was trimmed by 3 bases and V by 3 bases; bases with no gene match: 4. The CDR3 nucleotides read TGTGCCAGCAGTTTCCCGACAGGGGGCGACTATGGCTACACCTTC. Its protein is CASSFPTGGDYGYTF.

This clone has a single count. The CDR3 nucleotides are TGTGCCAGCAGCTCAACAGGGGTTGCAGATACGCAGTATTTT. Its translation: CASSSTGVADTQYF. The V call is TRBV7-3, the J call TRBJ2-3, with TRBD1 matching 7 bases. Trimming cost V 4 bases and J 4 bases; bases outside gene matches: 5. The CDR3 totals 14 residues. Germline V gives CDR1 SGHTA, CDR2 FQGTGA.

J is TRBJ1-2 and V is TRBV6-5, with D unclear. In germline, CDR1 is MNHEY, CDR2 SVGAGI. The ends were cut back, 8 bases at V and 4 bases at J, with 11 bases in the middle. The CDR3 is made up of 12 amino acids. The CDR3 here is CASSGSLYGYTF. In DNA, the CDR3 is TGTGCCAGCTCAGGCAGTCTCTATGGCTACACCTTC.

The chain carries TRBV6-1 and TRBJ2-1; 9 bases fit TRBD2. V lost 3 bases to trimming and J lost 6 bases; unmatched junction nucleotides: 9. CDR1 and CDR2 (germline): MNHNS, SASEGT. The CDR3 totals 16 residues. CDR3: CASSDEGRGGPNEQFF. The CDR3 region has the DNA TGTGCCAGCAGTGATGAGGGGCGGGGGGGCCCCAATGAGCAGTTCTTC.

This clone has ten or more counts. The rearrangement links TRBV11-3 to TRBJ2-7, with 9 nucleotides matching TRBD2. This CDR3 has 16 residues. The trim removed 1 base at V and 3 bases at J, leaving 7 bases unmatched. Germline V gene sequence: CDR1 SGHNT, CDR2 YENEEA. The CDR3 here is CASSLVETSGFYEQYF. The CDR3 nucleotides read TGTGCCAGCAGCTTAGTGGAGACTAGCGGTTTCTACGAGCAGTACTTC.

This chain connects TRBV6-1 to TRBJ2-3; 7 nucleotides align to TRBD2. V shed 2 bases, J shed 3 bases, and the junction held 8 bases outside the gene matches. Germline V gene sequence: CDR1 MNHNS, CDR2 SASEGT. There are 16 residues in the CDR3. The CDR3 spells CASSEQGGGGTDTQYF. The CDR3 DNA reads as TGTGCCAGCAGTGAACAAGGCGGGGGTGGTACAGATACGCAGTATTTT.

DNA for the CDR3: TGTGCCAGTAGAACTACGGACTCCCAGGGCTACACCTTC. Its protein product is CASRTTDSQGYTF. This chain uses TRBV19 with TRBJ1-2, with D hard to call. The V end was cut by 6 bases, the J end by 8 bases, with 16 bases between. Germline values: CDR1 LNHDA, CDR2 SQIVND (reference sequence). This CDR3 is built from 13 residues. Drawing the rest from reference TRBV19 and TRBJ1-2, the complete variable domain is DGGITQSPKYLFRKEGQNVTLSCEQNLNHDAMYWYRQDPGQGLRLIYYSQIVNDFQKGDIAEGYSVSREKKESFPLTVTSAQKNPTAFYLCASRTTDSQGYTFGSGTRLTVV.